This T cell receptor beta chain was observed in a study of regulatory T cells in long-lasting Graves disease. Libraries of TCR beta came from iRepertoire HTBI primers plus Arm-PCR of CDR3 regions. From the multiplex PCR reads, TCRdb called clonotypes with MiXCR, one entry per CDR3 protein. The table includes hundreds of thousands of distinct CDR3 sequences, 15% to 20% detected once. The sample's time point: newly diagnosed GD, antithyroid drugs for less than 3 months. The authors made the TCR library using RNA they extracted from PBMCs. The length of the CDR3 is 15 residues. V lost 6 bases to trimming and J lost 7 bases, with 22 bases between them. Germline CDR1 reads DFQATT; CDR2 reads SNEGSKA (reference sequence). These same data were also listed under a study on T cells in Graves' hyperthyroidism and ophthalmopathy.

The material was peripheral blood mononuclear cells (PBMCs), obtained at new diagnosis, from a patient treated with antithyroid drugs. The clonotype originates from a man in his forties with Graves disease. The V call is TRBV20-1, the J call TRBJ1-5; weak D call: TRBD1 (6 bases). The CDR3 region has the DNA TGCAGTGCCGGTTCAGGGGTAGGGTATGTACAGCCCCAGCATTTT. It yields the protein CSAGSGVGYVQPQHF.